The TCR beta chain under discussion was sequenced for a study of CD8+CD57+ T cells in acquired aplastic anemia. Study details: Isolated CD4+ and CD8+ cells, once sorted, yielded DNA averaging around 3.1 ug. For CD4+ cells, healthy donors had an average of roughly 11 million reads.

This clonotype was seen only a few times. The antigen remains undetermined. Study-wide findings and caveats: Around 27 CD8+ CDR3 sequences occurred in both the patients and the controls. Significance was not reached for CD8+ Simpson's diversity between patients and controls.

Genomic DNA constituted the template upon which TCR beta VDJ and CDR3 profiling was performed. TCRdb reanalysed the reads using MiXCR and keeps one entry per CDR3 protein. The table records some 190,000 distinct CDR3 sequences, about 53% of them present only once. CDR1 DFQATT and CDR2 SNEGSKA come from the germline V gene (reference sequence). The CDR3 runs to 14 residues. V was pared by 3 bases and J by 2 bases, with 5 bases of the junction left unmatched. The rearrangement links TRBV20-1 to TRBJ2-5; TRBD2 aligns across 8 bases. Sequenced: sorted CD4+, CD8+, or CD8+CD57+ T cells (not recorded which) from PBMCs. This clonotype was obtained from a human donor in good health, serving as a control. CDR3 protein: CSARVSGAQETQYF. DNA of the CDR3: TGCAGTGCTAGGGTTAGCGGGGCACAAGAGACCCAGTACTTC.